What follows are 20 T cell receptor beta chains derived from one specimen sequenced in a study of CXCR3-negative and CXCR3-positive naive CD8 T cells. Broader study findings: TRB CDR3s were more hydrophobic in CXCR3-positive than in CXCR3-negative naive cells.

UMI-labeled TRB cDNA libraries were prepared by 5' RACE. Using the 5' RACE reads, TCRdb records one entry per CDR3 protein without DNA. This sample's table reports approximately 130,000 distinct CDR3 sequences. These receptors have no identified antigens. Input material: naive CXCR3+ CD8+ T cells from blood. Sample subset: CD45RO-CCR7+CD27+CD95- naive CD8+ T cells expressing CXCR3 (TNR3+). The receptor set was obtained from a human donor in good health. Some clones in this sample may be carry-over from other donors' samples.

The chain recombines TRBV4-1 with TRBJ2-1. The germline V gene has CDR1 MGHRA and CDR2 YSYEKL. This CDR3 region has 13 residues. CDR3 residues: CASSQVDYNEQFF.

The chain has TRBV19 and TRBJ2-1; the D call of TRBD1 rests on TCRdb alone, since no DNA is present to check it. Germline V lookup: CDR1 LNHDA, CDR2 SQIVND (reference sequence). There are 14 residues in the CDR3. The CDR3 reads CASSSWTGDNEQFF.

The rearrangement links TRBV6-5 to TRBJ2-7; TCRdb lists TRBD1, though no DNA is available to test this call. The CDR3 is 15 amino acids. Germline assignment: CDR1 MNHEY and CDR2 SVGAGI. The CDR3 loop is CASSSRDRRGYEQYF.

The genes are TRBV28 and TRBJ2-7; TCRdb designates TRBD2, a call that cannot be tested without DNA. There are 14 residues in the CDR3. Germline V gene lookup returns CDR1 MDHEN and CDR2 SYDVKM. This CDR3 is CATHYPGLAYEQYF. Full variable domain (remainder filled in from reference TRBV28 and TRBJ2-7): DVKVTQSSRYLVKRTGEKVFLECVQDMDHENMFWYRQDPGLGLRLIYFSYDVKMKEKGDIPEGYSVSREKKERFSLILESASTNQTSMYLCATHYPGLAYEQYFGPGTRLTVT.

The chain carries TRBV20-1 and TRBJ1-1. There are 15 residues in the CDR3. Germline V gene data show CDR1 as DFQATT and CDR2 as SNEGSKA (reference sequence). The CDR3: CSARENSNLNTEAFF.

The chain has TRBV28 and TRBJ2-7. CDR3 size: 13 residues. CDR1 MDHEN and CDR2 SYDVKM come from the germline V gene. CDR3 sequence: CASGYGFSYEQYF.

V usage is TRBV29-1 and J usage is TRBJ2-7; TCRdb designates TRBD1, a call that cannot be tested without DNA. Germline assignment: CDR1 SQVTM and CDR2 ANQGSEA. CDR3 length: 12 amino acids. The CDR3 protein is CSVVGGPYEQYF.

The CDR3 is CASSLLLIQSSSDFYGYTF. The rearrangement uses TRBV7-6 and TRBJ1-2. Germline CDR1 reads SGHVS; CDR2 reads FNYEAQ. The CDR3 sequence is 19 residues long. The whole variable domain, remainder taken from reference TRBV7-6 and TRBJ1-2, is GAGVSQSPRYKVTKRGQDVALRCDPISGHVSLYWYRQALGQGPEFLTYFNYEAQQDKSGLPNDRFSAERPEGSISTLTIQRTEQRDSAMYRCASSLLLIQSSSDFYGYTFGSGTRLTVV.

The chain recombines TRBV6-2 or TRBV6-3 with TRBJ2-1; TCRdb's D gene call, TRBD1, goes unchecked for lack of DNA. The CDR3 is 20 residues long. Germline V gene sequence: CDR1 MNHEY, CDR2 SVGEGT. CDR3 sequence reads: CASSYPGQGWWGVSYNEQFF.

The CDR3 sequence: CASSPLTPSVLVNEQYF. This sequence joins TRBV28 and TRBJ2-7; TCRdb picks TRBD2, but there is no DNA to check that call. CDR3 length equals 17 residues. The germline V gene has CDR1 MDHEN and CDR2 SYDVKM.

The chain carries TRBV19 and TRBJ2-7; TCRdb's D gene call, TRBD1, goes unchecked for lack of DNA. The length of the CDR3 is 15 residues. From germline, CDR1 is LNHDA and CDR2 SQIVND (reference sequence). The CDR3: CASSSRQEGVHEQYF.

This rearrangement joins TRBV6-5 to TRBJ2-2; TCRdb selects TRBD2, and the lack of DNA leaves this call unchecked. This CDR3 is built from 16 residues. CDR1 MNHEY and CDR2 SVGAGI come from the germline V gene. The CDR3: CASSYSGTSPVLELFF.

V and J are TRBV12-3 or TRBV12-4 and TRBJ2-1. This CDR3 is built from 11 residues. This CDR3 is CASSADSEQFF.

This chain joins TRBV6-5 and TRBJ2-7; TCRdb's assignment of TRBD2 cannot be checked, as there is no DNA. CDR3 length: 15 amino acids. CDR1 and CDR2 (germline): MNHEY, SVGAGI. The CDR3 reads CASSYFSGSLDEQYF.

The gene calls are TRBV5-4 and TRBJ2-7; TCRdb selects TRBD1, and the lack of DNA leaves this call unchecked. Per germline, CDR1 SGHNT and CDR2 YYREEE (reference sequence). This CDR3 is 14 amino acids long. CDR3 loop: CASSLAPLGYEQYF.

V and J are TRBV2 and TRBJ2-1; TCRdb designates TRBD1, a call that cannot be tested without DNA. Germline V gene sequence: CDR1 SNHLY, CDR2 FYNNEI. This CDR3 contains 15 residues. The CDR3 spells CASSKGTVSYNEQFF.

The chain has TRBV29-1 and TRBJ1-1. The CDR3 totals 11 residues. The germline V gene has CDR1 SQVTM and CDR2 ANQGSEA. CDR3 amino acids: CSVLRVTEAFF.

The CDR3 spells CSVEPPGSPYGYTF. The chain joins TRBV29-1 to TRBJ1-2. Germline CDR1 reads SQVTM; CDR2 reads ANQGSEA. The CDR3 is 14 amino acids.

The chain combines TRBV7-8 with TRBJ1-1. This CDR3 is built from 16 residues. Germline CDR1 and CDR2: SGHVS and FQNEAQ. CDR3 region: CASSLLPGPKGTEALF. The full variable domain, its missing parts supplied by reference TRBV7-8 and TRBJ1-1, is GAGVSQSPRYKVAKRGQDVALRCDPISGHVSLFWYQQALGQGPEFLTYFQNEAQLDKSGLPSDRFFAERPEGSVSTLKIQRTQQEDSAVYLCASSLLPGPKGTEALFGQGTRLTVV.

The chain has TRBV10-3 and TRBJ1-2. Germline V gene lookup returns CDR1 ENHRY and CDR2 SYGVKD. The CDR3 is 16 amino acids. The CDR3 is CAISESSGFGVYGYTF.